The source of this TCR beta chain is a study of blood T cell repertoires in COVID-19. This CDR3 is 14 amino acids long. The J segment lost 11 bases and the V segment lost 4 bases, leaving 11 bases of the junction unmatched. Germline assignment: CDR1 LGHDT and CDR2 YNNKEL (reference sequence). Libraries were prepared by immunoSEQ multiplex PCR; TCRdb keeps only in-frame clonotypes and omits some of them. The profile shows approximately 93,000 clones, approximately 77% of them singletons. Sequencing was performed on peripheral blood. This chain connects TRBV3-1 (or the pseudogene TRBV3-2) to TRBJ2-4; 7 bases are a match to TRBD2. This sequence was found in a woman aged 80 or over with acute or convalescent COVID-19. CDR3 sequence reads: CASSPADWGRVQYF. In DNA, the CDR3 is TGTGCCAGCAGCCCAGCCGACTGGGGGAGGGTTCAGTACTTC.